These 17 T cell receptor beta chains share one sample of origin, sequenced in a study of CD8+ T cells in alopecia areata. cDNA prepared by RNA extraction and subsequent reverse transcription served as the template for sequencing. Assay: immunoSEQ multiplex PCR; the TCRdb copy retains only in-frame clones and omits some. The repertoire holds approximately 99,000 clones, roughly 59% seen once, with 20% to 25% in the top ten. The material sequenced was CD8+ T cells sorted from blood. Every receptor here comes from a human donor in good health.

The rearrangement links TRBV13 to TRBJ2-3, with a possible D match to TRBD2 (6 bases). Germline lookup yields CDR1 PRHDT and CDR2 FYEKMQ (reference sequence). Trimming took 3 bases from V and 3 from J, leaving 13 bases between them. The length of the CDR3 is 15 residues. CDR3 residues: CASSFQGAGTDTQYF. CDR3 bases: TGTGCCAGCAGCTTTCAAGGGGCGGGAACAGATACGCAGTATTTT.

The chain couples TRBV5-1 to TRBJ2-1; D gene unclear. From germline, CDR1 is SGHRS and CDR2 YFSETQ. The CDR3 length is 15 residues. V gave up 0 bases and J gave up 2 bases, with 9 bases separating them. The CDR3: CASSLDPPTYNEQFF. The DNA for the CDR3 is TGCGCCAGCAGCTTGGATCCTCCTACCTACAATGAGCAGTTCTTC.

The chain carries TRBV30 and TRBJ1-2, with D tentatively TRBD1 (6 bases). Germline V lookup: CDR1 GTSNPN, CDR2 SVGIG (reference sequence). There are 15 residues in the CDR3. V was trimmed by 2 bases and J by 2 bases, leaving 15 bases between them. The CDR3 nucleotides read TGTGCCTGGAGTATCTCCCCGGGACACAACTATGGCTACACCTTC. This gives the protein CAWSISPGHNYGYTF. The complete variable domain, with remaining parts taken from reference TRBV30 and TRBJ1-2, reads SQTIHQWPATLVQPVGSPLSLECTVEGTSNPNLYWYRQAAGRGLQLLFYSVGIGQISSEVPQNLSASRPQDRQFILSSKKLLLSDSGFYLCAWSISPGHNYGYTFGSGTRLTVV.

This clone is a singleton in its sample. The V and J genes are TRBV29-1 and TRBJ2-1, with a possible D match to TRBD1 (6 bases). The CDR3 is 14 residues long. Trimming cost V 3 bases and J 2 bases, with 11 bases left between them. Germline CDR1 SQVTM, CDR2 ANQGSEA. CDR3: CSVDGQGTYNEQFF. In nucleotides, the CDR3 is TGCAGCGTTGATGGGCAGGGGACCTACAATGAGCAGTTCTTC.

V and J are TRBV29-1 and TRBJ2-7; 7 nucleotides match TRBD1. The CDR3 runs to 13 residues. Germline-derived CDR1 and CDR2 are SQVTM and ANQGSEA. J lost 3 bases, V lost 1 base, and 3 bases had no gene match. The CDR3 protein is CSVEGRDSYEQYF. In nucleotides, the CDR3 is TGCAGCGTTGAAGGCCGGGACAGCTACGAGCAGTACTTC.

Here the CDR3 reads CASSLEGQGYGYTF. The CDR3 DNA reads TGTGCCAGCAGCTTGGAAGGACAGGGTTACGGCTACACCTTC. This chain connects TRBV5-4 to TRBJ1-2; TRBD1 agrees at 8 bases. Germline V gives CDR1 SGHNT, CDR2 YYREEE (reference sequence). V shed 0 bases, J shed 8 bases, and the junction held 6 bases outside the gene matches. This CDR3 spans 14 amino acids.

The J gene is TRBJ1-2, the V gene TRBV19, with TRBD1 as a possible D gene (5 bases). The CDR3 totals 13 residues. V was shortened by 7 bases and J by 3 bases, with 12 bases between the two germline ends. Germline CDR1 is LNHDA and CDR2 is SQIVND (reference sequence). CDR3 sequence reads: CASTGTADYGYTF. DNA for the CDR3: TGTGCCAGTACCGGGACGGCAGACTATGGCTACACCTTC.

In this sample, this clone turned up a few times. This chain connects TRBV11-2 to TRBJ2-2; D possibly uses TRBD1 or TRBD2 (6 bases each). V lost 3 bases, J lost 3 bases, and 8 bases lay in between. The germline gives CDR1 SGHAT, CDR2 FQNNGV. There are 14 residues in the CDR3. CDR3 region: CASSFGGYTGELFF. CDR3 nucleotides: TGTGCCAGCAGCTTCGGGGGCTACACCGGGGAGCTGTTTTTT.

V is TRBV30 and J is TRBJ1-5; D not resolved. With 2 bases removed from V and 0 bases from J, the gap between germline ends came to 5 bases. Germline assignment: CDR1 GTSNPN and CDR2 SVGIG (reference sequence). The CDR3 runs 13 residues. CDR3: CAWSQDSNQPQHF. The CDR3 bases are TGTGCCTGGAGTCAGGATAGCAATCAGCCCCAGCATTTT.

The CDR3 loop is CASSRRRPLLTHEQYF. The CDR3 DNA reads TGCGCCAGCAGCCGCCGACGACCTTTACTTACCCACGAGCAGTACTTC. This sequence joins TRBV5-1 and TRBJ2-7; unclear D gene. Trimming left V 4 bases short and J 5 bases short, with 22 bases between. This CDR3 has 16 amino acids. The germline V gene has CDR1 SGHRS and CDR2 YFSETQ.

The rearrangement links TRBV27 to TRBJ2-5; the D is unclear. The CDR3 covers 15 residues. Germline loops: CDR1 MNHEY, CDR2 SMNVEV (reference sequence). The germline V and J ends were trimmed by 2 bases and 2 bases, with 12 bases remaining between them. CDR3 region: CASSLLSGPQETQYF. CDR3 sequence (DNA): TGTGCCAGCAGTTTACTTTCCGGGCCACAAGAGACCCAGTACTTC.

This chain joins TRBV29-1 and TRBJ2-5, with a tentative D call TRBD1 (6 bases). The CDR3 totals 12 residues. Per germline, CDR1 SQVTM and CDR2 ANQGSEA. Trimming removed 3 bases from V and 2 bases from J, with 7 bases in between. This CDR3 reads CSVEGTQETQYF. In DNA, the CDR3 is TGCAGCGTTGAGGGGACACAAGAGACCCAGTACTTC.

The rearrangement joins TRBV9 to TRBJ2-1, with D perhaps given as TRBD1 or TRBD2 (7 bases each). Germline V gene data show CDR1 as SGDLS and CDR2 as YYNGEE. The CDR3 extends over 16 amino acids. V was pared by 0 bases and J by 5 bases, with 15 bases between. The CDR3 loop is CASSVGGGGLNNEQFF. The CDR3 nucleotides are TGTGCCAGCAGCGTAGGGGGAGGGGGCCTGAACAATGAGCAGTTCTTC.

By frequency in the sample, this clone is medium-sized. An end of the junction does not agree with germline; a read error may underlie this. This rearrangement joins TRBV19 to TRBJ1-1; D call uncertain. Germline V gene lookup returns CDR1 LNHDA and CDR2 SQIVND (reference sequence). CDR3 length equals 14 residues. CDR3: CASSSLPGNPEAFF. DNA for the CDR3: TGTGCCAGTAGTTCTCTCCCGGGGAACCCTGAAGCTTTCTTT.

This chain uses TRBV5-6 with TRBJ2-5; D is unclear. CDR3 length equals 14 residues. With 0 bases removed from V and 6 bases from J, the gap between germline ends came to 12 bases. Germline CDR1 reads SGHDT; CDR2 reads YYEEEE. The CDR3 DNA sequence: TGTGCCAGCAGCTTGGGGTCCATCGCGAAGACCCAGTACTTC. Protein product: CASSLGSIAKTQYF. Drawing the rest from reference TRBV5-6 and TRBJ2-5, the complete variable domain is DAGVTQSPTHLIKTRGQQVTLRCSPKSGHDTVSWYQQALGQGPQFIFQYYEEEERQRGNFPDRFSGHQFPNYSSELNVNALLLGDSALYLCASSLGSIAKTQYFGPGTRLLVL.

The chain has TRBV5-1 and TRBJ2-5; D gene unclear. Trimming took 1 base from V and 5 from J, leaving 3 bases between them. CDR3 length: 11 residues. In germline, CDR1 is SGHRS, CDR2 YFSETQ. The CDR3 coding sequence is TGCGCCAGCAGCTTGAGGGAGACCCAGTACTTC. This sequence encodes CASSLRETQYF.

This clone was recorded once. V and J are TRBV28 and TRBJ1-5; D is possibly TRBD1 (6 bases). V was clipped by 10 bases and J by 2 bases, with 15 bases between them. The CDR3 consists of 14 residues. Germline lookup yields CDR1 MDHEN and CDR2 SYDVKM. DNA of the CDR3: TGTGCCACCGTAGGGGGTGAGGGCAATCAGCCCCAGCATTTT. It is translated as CATVGGEGNQPQHF.